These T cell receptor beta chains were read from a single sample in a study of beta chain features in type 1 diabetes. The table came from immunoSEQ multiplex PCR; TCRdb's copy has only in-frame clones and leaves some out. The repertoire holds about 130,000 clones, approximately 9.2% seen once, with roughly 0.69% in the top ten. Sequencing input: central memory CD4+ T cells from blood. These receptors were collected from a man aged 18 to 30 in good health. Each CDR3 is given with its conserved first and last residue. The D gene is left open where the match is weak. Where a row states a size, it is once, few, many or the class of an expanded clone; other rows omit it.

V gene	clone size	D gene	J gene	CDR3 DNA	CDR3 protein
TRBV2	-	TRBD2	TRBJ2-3	TGTGCCAGCAGTGCCGGACTAGTCTACGGCACAGATACGCAGTATTTT	CASSAGLVYGTDTQYF
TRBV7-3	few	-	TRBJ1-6	TGTGCCAGCAGCTTAATCCCCCAGGGGTCACCCCTCCACTTT	CASSLIPQGSPLHF
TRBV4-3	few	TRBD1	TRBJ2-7	TGCGCCAGCAGCCAGGGGACAGGGGATTACGAGCAGTACTTC	CASSQGTGDYEQYF
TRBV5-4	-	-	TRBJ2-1	TGTGCCAGCAGCTTTGCGGGCCCTGAGCAGTTCTTC	CASSFAGPEQFF
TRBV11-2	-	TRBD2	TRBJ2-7	TGTGCCAGCAGCCCGTACGGGGCGGGGGGGCACCCCTACGAGCAGTACTTC	CASSPYGAGGHPYEQYF
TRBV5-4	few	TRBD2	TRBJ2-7	TGTGCCAGCAGCCTCGGGGGGAAGATAGGCGAGCAGTACTTC	CASSLGGKIGEQYF
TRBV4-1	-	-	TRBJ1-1	TGCGCCAGCAGCCCGAGCCCTTGGGCCAGGGGGAACACTGAAGCTTTCTTT	CASSPSPWARGNTEAFF
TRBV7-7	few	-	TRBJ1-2	TGTGCCAGCAGCACCCGCGATGGGACACTCTATGGCTACACCTTC	CASSTRDGTLYGYTF
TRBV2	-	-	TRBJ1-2	TGTGCCAGCAGTGTTGGAGGGGCAGGGCGCGGCTACACCTTC	CASSVGGAGRGYTF
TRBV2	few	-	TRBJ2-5	TGTGCCAGCAGTGCCCTGACGGGGGGCGAGGAGACCCAGTACTTC	CASSALTGGEETQYF
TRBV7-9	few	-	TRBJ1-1	TGTGCCAGCAGCTTAGGAGGCGAAGCTTTCTTT	CASSLGGEAFF
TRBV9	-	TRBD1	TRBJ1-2	TGTGCCAGCAGCGGGGAGACAGGGGTTAACTATGGCTACACCTTC	CASSGETGVNYGYTF
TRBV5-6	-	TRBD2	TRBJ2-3	TGTGCCAGCAGCTCCGGGACTAGCCATAACACAGATACGCAGTATTTT	CASSSGTSHNTDTQYF
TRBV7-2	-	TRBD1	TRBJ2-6	TGTGCCAGCAGCTTAGGGGGGACAGGGGGCTCTGGGGCCAACGTCCTGACTTTC	CASSLGGTGGSGANVLTF
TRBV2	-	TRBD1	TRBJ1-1	TGTGCCAAAAGGACAGGGAGGAGCACTGAAGCTTTCTTT	CAKRTGRSTEAFF
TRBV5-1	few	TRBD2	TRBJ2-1	TGCGCCAGCGGACTAGCGGGGTACAATGAGCAGTTCTTC	CASGLAGYNEQFF
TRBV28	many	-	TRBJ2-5	TGTGCCAGCAGGGACAGGAAGGGGGGAAAAGAGACCCAGTACTTC	CASRDRKGGKETQYF
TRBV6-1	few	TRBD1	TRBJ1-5	TGTGCCAGCAGCGTGGACAGGAATCAGCCCCAGCATTTT	CASSVDRNQPQHF
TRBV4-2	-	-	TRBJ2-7	TGTGCCAGCAGCCAAGGCGTCGGAGTCTACGAGCAGTACTTC	CASSQGVGVYEQYF
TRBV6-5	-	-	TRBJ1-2	TGTGCCAGCAGGGCGACAGGTGTTGGTGGCTACACCTTC	CASRATGVGGYTF
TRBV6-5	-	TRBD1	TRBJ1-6	TGTGCCAGCAGTTACTCGACAGGGGGCTTTAATTCACCCCTCCACTTT	CASSYSTGGFNSPLHF
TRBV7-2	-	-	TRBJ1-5	TGTGCCAGCAGCTTGCGGGGTGCGGGCAGCAATCAGCCCCAGCATTTT	CASSLRGAGSNQPQHF
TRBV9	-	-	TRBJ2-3	TGTGCCAGCAGCGTAGAGGTGTGGGGCGGTAAAGATACGCAGTATTTT	CASSVEVWGGKDTQYF
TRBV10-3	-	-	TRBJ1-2	TGTGCCATCAGTGAGTCCAGCTATGGCTACACCTTC	CAISESSYGYTF
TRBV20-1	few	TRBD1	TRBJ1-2	TGCAGTGGCCGTAGACAGGGCGGCTACACCTTC	CSGRRQGGYTF
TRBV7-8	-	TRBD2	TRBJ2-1	TGTGCCAGCAGCTACCTGGTGCCTAGCGGGGGCCTTAATGAGCAGTTCTTC	CASSYLVPSGGLNEQFF
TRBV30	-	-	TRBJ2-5	TGTGCCTGGAGTGGTTGGGGGACTCGGGAGACCCAGTACTTC	CAWSGWGTRETQYF
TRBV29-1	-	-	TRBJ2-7	TGCAGCGTTGGTTGGAGGAGCTCCTACGAGCAGTACTTC	CSVGWRSSYEQYF
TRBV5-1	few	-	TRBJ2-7	TGCGCCAGCAGCTTGAATACAGGGACCTCCTACGAGCAGTACTTC	CASSLNTGTSYEQYF
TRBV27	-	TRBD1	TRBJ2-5	TGTGCCAGCAAGGACCTGGGACAGGGGCAAGAGACCCAGTACTTC	CASKDLGQGQETQYF
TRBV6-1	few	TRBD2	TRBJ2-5	TGTGCCAGCAGAGGACTAGCGGACCAAGAGACCCAGTACTTC	CASRGLADQETQYF
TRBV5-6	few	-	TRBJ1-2	TGTGCCAGCAGCATCCAGGGAAGAGGCTACACCTTC	CASSIQGRGYTF
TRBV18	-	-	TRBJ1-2	TGTGCCAGCTCAGCCTCCGGAGGGGCGGATGGCTACACCTTC	CASSASGGADGYTF
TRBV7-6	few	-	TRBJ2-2	TGTGCCAGCAGCTTAGAGACTAGTCTAATCTATTCCGGGGAGCTGTTTTTT	CASSLETSLIYSGELFF
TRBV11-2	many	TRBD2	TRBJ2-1	TGTGCCAGCAGCCCCCGGACTAGCGGGTACTACAATGAGCAGTTCTTC	CASSPRTSGYYNEQFF
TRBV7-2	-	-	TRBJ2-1	TGTGCCAGCAGCTTGAGACAGGATATGAGTGAGCAGTTCTTC	CASSLRQDMSEQFF
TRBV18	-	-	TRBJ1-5	TGTGCCAGCTCACGGCAATATAGCAATCAGCCCCAGCATTTT	CASSRQYSNQPQHF
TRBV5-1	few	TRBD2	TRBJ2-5	TGCGCCAGCAGCTTGGGGGCGCGCAGCGGGGAAGAGACCCAGTACTTC	CASSLGARSGEETQYF
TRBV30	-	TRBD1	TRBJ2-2	TGTGCCTGGAGTGTACTAGGGGGCGCAGCCGGGGAGCTGTTTTTT	CAWSVLGGAAGELFF
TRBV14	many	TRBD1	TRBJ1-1	TGTGCCAGCAAGGGACAGCTGAACACTGAAGCTTTCTTT	CASKGQLNTEAFF
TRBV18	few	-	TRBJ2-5	TGTGCCAGCTCCCAAGCATCCCAAGAGACCCAGTACTTC	CASSQASQETQYF
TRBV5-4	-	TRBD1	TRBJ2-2	TGTGCCAGCAGCGGGGCGGACAGGGCCACCGGGGAGCTGTTTTTT	CASSGADRATGELFF
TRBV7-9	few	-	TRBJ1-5	TGTGCCAGCAGCCCTACACAGGGACCCAATCAGCCCCAGCATTTT	CASSPTQGPNQPQHF
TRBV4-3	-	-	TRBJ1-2	TGCGCCAGCAGCCCACGGACACCCAATAACTATGGCTACACCTTC	CASSPRTPNNYGYTF
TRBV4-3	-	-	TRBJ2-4	TGCGCCAGCAGCCAAGGGGTAGGGAGGACAATAGCCAAAAACATTCAGTACTTC	CASSQGVGRTIAKNIQYF
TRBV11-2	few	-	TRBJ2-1	TGTGCCAGCAGCCTAGGCAGGGGCTCCTACAATGAGCAGTTCTTC	CASSLGRGSYNEQFF
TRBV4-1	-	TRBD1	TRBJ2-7	TGCGCCAGCAGCCAAGGGGACAGGGGCGGATCCTACGAGCAGTACTTC	CASSQGDRGGSYEQYF
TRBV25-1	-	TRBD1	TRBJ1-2	TGTGCCAGCGGGCCTCAGGGGGCAGATGGCTACACCTTC	CASGPQGADGYTF
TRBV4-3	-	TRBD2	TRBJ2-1	TGCGCCAGCAGCCAAGAGGCTAGCGGGGGGCCATCCTACAATGAGCAGTTCTTC	CASSQEASGGPSYNEQFF
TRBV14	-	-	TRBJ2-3	TGTGCCAGCAGCCAATTGCGGATCCCAGATACGCAGTATTTT	CASSQLRIPDTQYF
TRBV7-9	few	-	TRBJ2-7	TGTGCCAGCAGCTTAGATCTTGCGGGGAAGTACTTC	CASSLDLAGKYF
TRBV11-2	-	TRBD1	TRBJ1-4	TGTGCCAGCAGCCCCGGACAGGGGCCAACGGGTGAAAAACTGTTTTTT	CASSPGQGPTGEKLFF